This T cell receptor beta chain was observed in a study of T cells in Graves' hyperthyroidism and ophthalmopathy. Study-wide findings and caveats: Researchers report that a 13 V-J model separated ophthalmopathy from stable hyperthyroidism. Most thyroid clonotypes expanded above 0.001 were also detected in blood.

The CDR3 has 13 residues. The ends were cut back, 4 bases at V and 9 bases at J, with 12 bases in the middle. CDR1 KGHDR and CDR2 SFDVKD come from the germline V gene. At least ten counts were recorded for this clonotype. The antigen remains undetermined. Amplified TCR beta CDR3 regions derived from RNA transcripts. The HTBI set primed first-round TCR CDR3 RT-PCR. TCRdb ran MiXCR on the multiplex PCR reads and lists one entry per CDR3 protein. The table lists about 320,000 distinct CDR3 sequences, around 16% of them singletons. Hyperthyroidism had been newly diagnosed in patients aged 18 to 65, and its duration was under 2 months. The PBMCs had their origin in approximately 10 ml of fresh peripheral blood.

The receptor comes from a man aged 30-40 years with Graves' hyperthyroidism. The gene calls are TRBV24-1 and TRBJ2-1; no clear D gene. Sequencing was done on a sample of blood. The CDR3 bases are TGTGCCACCAGTGACCCTAATCAAGGTGAGCAGTTCTTC. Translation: CATSDPNQGEQFF.